The 13 T cell receptor beta chains in this list originate from one sample, sequenced in a study of vaccination effects on CD4 cells after COVID-19. Sequencing used immunoSEQ multiplex PCR; TCRdb keeps in-frame clones, though not all of them. The data contain around 56,000 clones, over 60% of them singletons. Isolating CD4+ T cells followed less than 11 days of culture. Their cognate antigens are unknown. The sample consisted of CD4+ T cells from PBMCs cultured without peptide, taken before COVID-19 vaccination. The receptors here all came from a human donor who received a COVID-19 vaccine.

The chain combines TRBV19 with TRBJ1-6, with D uncertain. CDR1 LNHDA and CDR2 SQIVND come from the germline V gene (reference sequence). The CDR3 length is 13 residues. Trimming took off 4 bases at V and 6 bases at J, with 7 bases between the two ends. The CDR3 is CASSTVANSPLHF. Here the CDR3 DNA reads TGTGCCAGTAGTACGGTGGCTAATTCACCCCTCCACTTT.

The V and J genes are TRBV30 and TRBJ1-5; D unclear. Trimming shortened V by 1 base and J by 1 base, and 11 bases separated the two germline ends. The CDR3 spans 15 residues. Germline V gene sequence: CDR1 GTSNPN, CDR2 SVGIG (reference sequence). The CDR3 DNA reads as TGTGCCTGGAGTGATCTAGGGCTAAGCAATCAGCCCCAGCATTTT. This gives the protein CAWSDLGLSNQPQHF.

CDR3 in amino acids: CASSLEAGLSPLHF. DNA of the CDR3: TGCGCCAGCAGCTTAGAGGCAGGGTTATCACCCCTCCACTTT. This chain links TRBV5-1 with TRBJ1-6; possible D gene TRBD1, 5 bases. The CDR3 runs to 14 residues. CDR1 and CDR2 (germline): SGHRS, YFSETQ. V lost 2 bases and J lost 10, with 13 bases in between.

In its sample, this clone was seen a few times. The chain recombines TRBV4-1 with TRBJ2-7, with D unclear. V was clipped by 3 bases and J by 7 bases, with 10 bases between them. Germline V gene lookup returns CDR1 MGHRA and CDR2 YSYEKL. The CDR3 has 12 amino acids. This chain's CDR3 is CASSHGKWEQYV. For the CDR3, the DNA is TGCGCCAGCAGCCATGGTAAGTGGGAGCAGTACGTC.

This sequence joins TRBV19 and TRBJ2-2, with 7 bases fitting TRBD1. The CDR3 length is 15 residues. CDR1 is LNHDA, CDR2 SQIVND, per germline (reference sequence). V was pared by 3 bases and J by 6 bases, with 7 bases of the junction left unmatched. The CDR3 bases are TGTGCCAGTAGTATCGCGACAGGGTACGCCGGGGAGCTGTTTTTT. Protein product: CASSIATGYAGELFF.

Here the CDR3 DNA reads TGTGCCAGCAGGGGAGGGGTGAACACTGAAGCTTTCTTT. Its translation is CASRGGVNTEAFF. The gene calls are TRBV28 and TRBJ1-1; TRBD1 is a possible D gene (5 bases). V lost 6 bases, J lost 0 bases, and 8 bases lay in between. In germline, CDR1 is MDHEN, CDR2 SYDVKM. The CDR3 sequence is 13 residues long.

The rearrangement uses TRBV27 and TRBJ2-2, with D possibly TRBD1 on 5 matching bases. CDR1 and CDR2 from the germline V gene are MNHEY and SMNVEV (reference sequence). Trimming removed 6 bases from V and 1 base from J, with 15 bases in between. This CDR3 has 16 amino acids. CDR3: CASSHRRQGNTGELFF. CDR3 coding DNA: TGTGCCAGCAGCCATCGGCGGCAGGGGAACACCGGGGAGCTGTTTTTT.

The chain joins TRBV29-1 to TRBJ1-2; 10 bases match TRBD1. Per the germline V gene, CDR1 is SQVTM and CDR2 is ANQGSEA. After removal of 7 bases from V and 2 bases from J, the junction contained 10 bases not matched to a gene. This CDR3 comprises 15 residues. The chain's CDR3 is CSAYLRDRGNYGYTF. Written as DNA, the CDR3 is TGCAGCGCTTACCTCCGGGACAGGGGCAACTATGGCTACACCTTC.

The chain's CDR3 is CASSSNRVPGNTIYF. Written as DNA, the CDR3 is TGTGCCAGCAGCTCGAACAGGGTACCTGGAAACACCATATATTTT. The J gene is TRBJ1-3, the V gene TRBV5-6; a possible D gene is TRBD1 (6 bases). Germline V lookup: CDR1 SGHDT, CDR2 YYEEEE. Trimming stripped 3 bases from V and 2 bases from J, with 12 bases between. The CDR3 spans 15 residues.

CDR3 sequence reads: CASSSPSGVEKLFF. The CDR3 DNA is TGTGCCAGCAGTTCTCCATCAGGCGTTGAAAAACTGTTTTTT. The rearrangement uses TRBV28 and TRBJ1-4; D ambiguous. Between the trimmed V and J ends, which lost 4 bases and 7 bases, there was a span of 13 bases. There are 14 residues in the CDR3. CDR1 and CDR2 (germline): MDHEN, SYDVKM.

This clone was found once. The rearrangement joins TRBV28 to TRBJ1-6; the D gene is possibly TRBD1 (5 bases). This CDR3 is built from 16 residues. Trimming took off 2 bases at V and 8 bases at J, with 16 bases between the two ends. In germline, CDR1 is MDHEN, CDR2 SYDVKM. Here the CDR3 reads CASSLGAGRFDSPLHF. CDR3 in DNA: TGTGCCAGCAGTTTAGGGGCAGGGCGATTTGATTCACCCCTCCACTTT.

V gene TRBV3-1 (or the pseudogene TRBV3-2) combines with J gene TRBJ2-2; no clear D gene. The germline gives CDR1 LGHDT, CDR2 YNNKEL (reference sequence). The CDR3 is 14 residues long. V was pared by 0 bases and J by 4 bases, with 6 bases between. Written as DNA, the CDR3 is TGTGCCAGCAGCCAAGATGGCGGCACCGGGGAGCTGTTTTTT. Amino acid sequence: CASSQDGGTGELFF.

In nucleotides, the CDR3 is TGCGCCAGCAGGAGCTGGTTCGGCTATGGCTACACCTTC. It codes for CASRSWFGYGYTF. The chain carries TRBV5-1 and TRBJ1-2, with D unresolved. Germline V gene sequence: CDR1 SGHRS, CDR2 YFSETQ. The CDR3 runs 13 residues. V was cut by 5 bases and J by 4 bases, with 12 bases left in between.